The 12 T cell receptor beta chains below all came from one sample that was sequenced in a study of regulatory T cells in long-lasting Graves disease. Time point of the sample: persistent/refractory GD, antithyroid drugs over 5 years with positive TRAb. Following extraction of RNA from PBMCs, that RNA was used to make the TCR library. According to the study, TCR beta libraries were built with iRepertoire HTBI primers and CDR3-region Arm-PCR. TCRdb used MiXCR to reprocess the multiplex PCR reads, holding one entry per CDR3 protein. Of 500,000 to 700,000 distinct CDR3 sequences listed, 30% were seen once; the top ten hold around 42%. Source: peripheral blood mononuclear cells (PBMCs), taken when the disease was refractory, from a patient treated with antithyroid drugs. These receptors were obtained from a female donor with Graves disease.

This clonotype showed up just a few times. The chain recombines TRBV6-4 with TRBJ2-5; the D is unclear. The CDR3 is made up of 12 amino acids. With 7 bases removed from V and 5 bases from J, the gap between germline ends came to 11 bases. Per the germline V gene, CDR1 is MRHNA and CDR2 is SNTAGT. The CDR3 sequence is CASISPWETQYF. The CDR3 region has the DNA TGTGCCAGCATTTCACCTTGGGAGACCCAGTACTTC.

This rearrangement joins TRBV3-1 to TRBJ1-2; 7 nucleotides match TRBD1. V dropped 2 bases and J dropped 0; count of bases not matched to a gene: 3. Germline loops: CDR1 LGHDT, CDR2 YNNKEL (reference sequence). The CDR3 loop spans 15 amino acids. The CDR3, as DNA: TGTGCCAGCAGCCAACAGGGGGAATCTAACTATGGCTACACCTTC. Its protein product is CASSQQGESNYGYTF.

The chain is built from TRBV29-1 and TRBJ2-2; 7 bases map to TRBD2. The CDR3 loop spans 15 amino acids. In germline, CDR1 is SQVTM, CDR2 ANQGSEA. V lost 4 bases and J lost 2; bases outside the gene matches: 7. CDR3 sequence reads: CSVVSSGQNTGELFF. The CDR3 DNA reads TGCAGCGTTGTATCTAGCGGACAAAACACCGGGGAGCTGTTTTTT.

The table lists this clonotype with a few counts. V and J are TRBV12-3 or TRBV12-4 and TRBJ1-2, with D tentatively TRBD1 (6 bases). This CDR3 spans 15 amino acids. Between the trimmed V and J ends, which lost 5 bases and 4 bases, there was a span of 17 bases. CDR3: CASSQRQASFYGYTF. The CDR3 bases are TGTGCCAGCAGTCAAAGACAGGCCAGCTTCTATGGCTACACCTTC.

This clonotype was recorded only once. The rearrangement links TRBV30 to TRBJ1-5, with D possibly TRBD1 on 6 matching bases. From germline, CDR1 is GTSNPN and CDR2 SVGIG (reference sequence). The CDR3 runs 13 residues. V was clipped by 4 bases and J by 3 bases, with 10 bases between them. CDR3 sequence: CAWTGTSNQPQHF. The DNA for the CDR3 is TGTGCCTGGACCGGGACATCCAATCAGCCCCAGCATTTT.

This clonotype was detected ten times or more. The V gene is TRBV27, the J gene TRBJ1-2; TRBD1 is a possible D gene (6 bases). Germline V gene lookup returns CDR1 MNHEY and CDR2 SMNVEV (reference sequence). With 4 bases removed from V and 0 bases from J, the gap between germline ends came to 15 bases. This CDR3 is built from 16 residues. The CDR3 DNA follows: TGTGCCAGCAGTTCAGGCAGGGGAGCCGCTAACTATGGCTACACCTTC. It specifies CASSSGRGAANYGYTF.

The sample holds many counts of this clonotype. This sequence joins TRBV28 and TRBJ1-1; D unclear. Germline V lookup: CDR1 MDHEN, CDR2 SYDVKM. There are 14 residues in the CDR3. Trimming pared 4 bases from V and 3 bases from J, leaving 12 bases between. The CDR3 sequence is CASSSPGRYTEAFF. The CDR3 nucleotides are TGTGCCAGCAGTTCCCCTGGACGGTACACTGAAGCTTTCTTT.

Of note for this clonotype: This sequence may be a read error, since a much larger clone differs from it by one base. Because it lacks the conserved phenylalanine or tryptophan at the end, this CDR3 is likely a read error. The CDR3 DNA follows: TGTGCCAGCAGTTACGGACCTGGGGAGACCCAGTACTCC. Translating gives CASSYGPGETQYS. V and J are TRBV6-5 and TRBJ2-5; D gene ambiguous. The CDR3 runs to 13 residues. V was shortened by 2 bases and J by 5 bases, with 9 bases between the two germline ends. CDR1 MNHEY and CDR2 SVGAGI come from the germline V gene.

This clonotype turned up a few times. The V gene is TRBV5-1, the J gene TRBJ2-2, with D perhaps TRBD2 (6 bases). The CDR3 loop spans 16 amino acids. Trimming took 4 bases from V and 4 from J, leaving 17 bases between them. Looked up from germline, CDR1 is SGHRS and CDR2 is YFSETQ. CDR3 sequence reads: CASSPATGVGTGELFF. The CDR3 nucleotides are TGCGCCAGCAGCCCTGCAACGGGGGTAGGCACCGGGGAGCTGTTTTTT.

The CDR3 sequence: CASSLKSRDMNQPQHF. As DNA, the CDR3 is TGTGCCAGCAGCTTAAAGTCGCGGGACATGAATCAGCCCCAGCATTTT. The chain uses TRBV7-8 and TRBJ1-5; D perhaps matches TRBD1 (6 bases). The V gene's germline CDR1 is SGHVS and CDR2 FQNEAQ. V lost 2 bases to trimming and J lost 4 bases, with 15 bases between them. The CDR3 runs to 16 residues.

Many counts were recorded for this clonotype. CDR3 amino acids: CASSLSWRQGNTEAFF. CDR3 DNA sequence: TGTGCCAGCAGCTTATCGTGGAGACAGGGAAACACTGAAGCTTTCTTT. This chain links TRBV7-6 with TRBJ1-1, with 7 bases matching TRBD1. V gave up 2 bases and J gave up 2 bases; unmatched junction bases: 8. The CDR3 loop spans 16 amino acids. Looked up from germline, CDR1 is SGHVS and CDR2 is FNYEAQ.

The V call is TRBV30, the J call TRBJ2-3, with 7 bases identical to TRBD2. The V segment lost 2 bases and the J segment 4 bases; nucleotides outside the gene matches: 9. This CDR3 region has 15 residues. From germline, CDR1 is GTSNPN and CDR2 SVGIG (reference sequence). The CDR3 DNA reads TGTGCCTGGAGTTCTCGAGCGGGATGGGCAGATACGCAGTATTTT. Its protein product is CAWSSRAGWADTQYF. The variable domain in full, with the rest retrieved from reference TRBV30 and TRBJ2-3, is SQTIHQWPATLVQPVGSPLSLECTVEGTSNPNLYWYRQAAGRGLQLLFYSVGIGQISSEVPQNLSASRPQDRQFILSSKKLLLSDSGFYLCAWSSRAGWADTQYFGPGTRLTVL.